A single sample is the source of the 30 T cell receptor beta chains below, sequenced in a study of human T cells and chemical hapten exposure (dated by TCRdb to 2020 to 2023). According to the study, the label for this sample's time point signals: patch test 1, 2 weeks after DPC sensitization. This specimen's treatment or condition label, per the study, means: therapeutic diphenylcyclopropenone sensitization with weekly scalp DPC. Libraries were made using RACE. The sample was run on a NextSeq 500. In TCRdb, the public reads were trimmed at Q25 with fastp and aligned with MiXCR, with productive beta chains retained. Here each entry gathers all rows of one CDR3 protein and keeps the most common genes and DNA. The sample yields around 190,000 distinct CDR3 sequences; around 22% were counted once. The top ten clones comprise over 6.5% of the sample. The source was whole blood, collected in connection with sensitization to the hapten diphenylcyclopropenone (DPC). These receptors originate from a woman aged 45-59 years with alopecia areata. Some clones in this sample may be carry-over from other donors' samples.

This clonotype has only a few counts. The chain uses TRBV29-1 and TRBJ2-1; 10 nucleotides line up with TRBD1. In germline, CDR1 is SQVTM, CDR2 ANQGSEA. The CDR3 consists of 14 residues. J was trimmed by 6 bases and V by 4 bases; bases with no gene match: 6. The CDR3 here is CSVARTGGGNEQFF. CDR3 nucleotides: TGCAGCGTTGCCCGGACAGGGGGAGGCAATGAGCAGTTCTTC.

The rearrangement joins TRBV5-1 to TRBJ2-1; 11 bases are shared with TRBD2. V lost 2 bases, J lost 9 bases, and 10 bases stayed unmatched. This CDR3 has 16 amino acids. CDR1 and CDR2 from the germline V gene are SGHRS and YFSETQ. The CDR3 bases are TGCGCCAGCAGCTTTCCGGGACTAGCGGTGATGGGTGAGCAGTTCTTC. Residues: CASSFPGLAVMGEQFF.

As DNA, the CDR3 is TGTGCCAGCAGTTTGACTCCTCGAGACGATACGCAGTATTTT. Its translation: CASSLTPRDDTQYF. The V gene is TRBV12-3 or TRBV12-4, the J gene TRBJ2-3; no clear D. CDR3 length equals 14 residues. Trimming left V 3 bases short and J 6 bases short, with 13 bases between.

In its sample, this clonotype was seen a few times. The J gene is TRBJ1-1, the V gene TRBV29-1; D possibly corresponds to TRBD1 (5 bases). The CDR3 is made up of 12 amino acids. V was pared by 5 bases and J by 5 bases, with 12 bases between. Germline-derived CDR1 and CDR2 are SQVTM and ANQGSEA. This chain's CDR3 is CSVQDTKTEAFF. In DNA form, the CDR3 reads TGCAGCGTTCAGGACACAAAGACTGAAGCTTTCTTT.

CDR3 in amino acids: CSVGDNLREAFF. Here the CDR3 DNA reads TGCAGCGTTGGAGACAACCTAAGAGAAGCTTTCTTT. V is TRBV29-1 and J is TRBJ1-1, with D unresolved. CDR3 size: 12 residues. Per the germline V gene, CDR1 is SQVTM and CDR2 is ANQGSEA. Trimming left V 4 bases short and J 8 bases short, with 14 bases between. Looking up the rest from reference TRBV29-1 and TRBJ1-1 gives the full variable domain: SAVISQKPSRDICQRGTSLTIQCQVDSQVTMMFWYRQQPGQSLTLIATANQGSEATYESGFVIDKFPISRPNLTFSTLTVSNMSPEDSSIYLCSVGDNLREAFFGQGTRLTVV.

The rearrangement uses TRBV12-3 or TRBV12-4 and TRBJ1-5, with D perhaps matching TRBD1 (5 bases). Trimming removed 1 base from V and 2 bases from J, with 15 bases in between. The CDR3 loop spans 17 amino acids. In DNA form, the CDR3 reads TGTGCCAGCAGTTTAGGGGCCTCGGCAGGGCGCAATCAGCCCCAGCATTTT. Amino acids: CASSLGASAGRNQPQHF.

This clonotype was counted between two and nine times. The gene calls are TRBV20-1 and TRBJ2-2; unclear D gene. The CDR3 has 13 amino acids. V dropped 5 bases and J dropped 1 base, with 8 bases sitting between them. CDR1 and CDR2 (germline): DFQATT, SNEGSKA (reference sequence). In DNA form, the CDR3 reads TGCAGTGCTCAACGCAGGAACACCGGGGAGCTGTTTTTT. Protein product: CSAQRRNTGELFF.

This clonotype has a handful of counts. This rearrangement joins TRBV5-1 to TRBJ1-1, with 7 bases matching TRBD1. The junction had 12 bases not matched to a gene; V was cut back by 5 bases and J by 5 bases. Germline-derived CDR1 and CDR2 are SGHRS and YFSETQ. The CDR3 has 15 residues. Here the CDR3 reads CASSHSRDRGTEAFF. DNA of the CDR3: TGCGCCAGCAGTCATTCCCGGGACAGAGGAACTGAAGCTTTCTTT. Supplemented by reference TRBV5-1 and TRBJ1-1, the full variable domain reads KAGVTQTPRYLIKTRGQQVTLSCSPISGHRSVSWYQQTPGQGLQFLFEYFSETQRNKGNFPGRFSGRQFSNSRSEMNVSTLELGDSALYLCASSHSRDRGTEAFFGQGTRLTVV.

The chain joins TRBV29-1 to TRBJ1-5; no clear D gene. This CDR3 is built from 12 residues. Trimming shortened V by 7 bases and J by 5 bases, and 12 bases separated the two germline ends. CDR1 and CDR2 (germline): SQVTM, ANQGSEA. Here the CDR3 reads CSASGGDQPQHF. The CDR3 DNA reads TGCAGCGCGTCTGGCGGGGATCAGCCCCAGCATTTT.

V is TRBV7-9 and J is TRBJ1-2, with D tentatively TRBD1 (6 bases). Per the germline V gene, CDR1 is SEHNR and CDR2 is FQNEAQ (reference sequence). Trimming left V 3 bases short and J 7 bases short, with 12 bases between. The CDR3 has 13 residues. The CDR3: CASSFPGVSGYTF. DNA of the CDR3: TGTGCCAGCAGCTTTCCAGGGGTTTCTGGCTACACCTTC. The full variable domain, with the rest looked up from reference TRBV7-9 and TRBJ1-2, is DTGVSQNPRHKITKRGQNVTFRCDPISEHNRLYWYRQTLGQGPEFLTYFQNEAQLEKSRLLSDRFSAERPKGSFSTLEIQRTEQGDSAMYLCASSFPGVSGYTFGSGTRLTVV.

The V call is TRBV20-1, the J call TRBJ2-1, with D perhaps TRBD2 (5 bases). CDR1 is DFQATT, CDR2 SNEGSKA, per germline (reference sequence). The V end lost 3 bases, the J end lost 10 bases, and 13 bases lay between the germline ends. The CDR3 extends over 12 amino acids. In DNA form, the CDR3 reads TGCAGTGCTAGGCCTTCGGGGTCCGAGCAGTTCTTC. Its translation is CSARPSGSEQFF.

This clonotype was found a few times. CDR3 sequence: CSVGLGGVGYGYTF. Written as DNA, the CDR3 is TGCAGCGTGGGCCTCGGAGGGGTAGGCTATGGCTACACCTTC. This chain joins TRBV29-1 and TRBJ1-2; maybe TRBD1 (5 bases). CDR3 length equals 14 residues. V lost 6 bases and J 4 bases, leaving 18 bases between the germline ends. Per germline, CDR1 SQVTM and CDR2 ANQGSEA.

This clonotype was seen at least ten times. V is TRBV7-2 and J is TRBJ1-1; D gene ambiguous. Trimming took 6 bases from V and 0 from J, leaving 11 bases between them. The V gene's germline CDR1 is SGHTA and CDR2 FQGNSA. This CDR3 region has 14 residues. CDR3 coding DNA: TGTGCCAGCAGGCGCAGTTCTTTGAACACTGAAGCTTTCTTT. This translates into CASRRSSLNTEAFF.

The gene calls are TRBV29-1 and TRBJ1-1, with D hard to call. The germline gives CDR1 SQVTM, CDR2 ANQGSEA. The CDR3 contains 13 residues. Trimming took 3 bases from V and 4 from J, leaving 12 bases between them. In DNA, the CDR3 is TGCAGCGTTGATCCGGGAGGACGCACTGAAGCTTTCTTT. It is translated as CSVDPGGRTEAFF.

J is TRBJ2-5 and V is TRBV27; 9 bases agree with TRBD2. Germline loops: CDR1 MNHEY, CDR2 SMNVEV (reference sequence). V shed 3 bases and J 3 bases; nucleotides not matched to a gene: 5. The CDR3 has 15 residues. The CDR3 loop is CASSFKREVEETQYF. The DNA for the CDR3 is TGTGCCAGCAGTTTCAAGCGGGAGGTAGAAGAGACCCAGTACTTC.

The chain carries TRBV20-1 and TRBJ2-5; 8 bases match TRBD1. This CDR3 comprises 14 residues. Losses at the gene ends were 6 bases for V and 2 bases for J; bases not matched to a gene: 8. The V gene's germline CDR1 is DFQATT and CDR2 SNEGSKA (reference sequence). CDR3 nucleotides: TGCAGTGCCGACAGAACAGGGGGGCAAGAGACCCAGTACTTC. It codes for CSADRTGGQETQYF.

Only a few counts were recorded for this clonotype. In DNA, the CDR3 is TGTGCCAGCAGTTCTCGGGGCTCTGGGGCCAACGTCCTGACTTTC. It specifies CASSSRGSGANVLTF. This rearrangement joins TRBV6-6 to TRBJ2-6; D is perhaps TRBD2 (5 bases). Trimming removed 4 bases at V and 0 bases at J, with 7 bases between. The germline CDR1 and CDR2 sequences are MNHNY and SVGAGI (reference sequence). The CDR3 extends over 15 amino acids.

CDR3 protein: CSVAGQETQYF. CDR3 nucleotide sequence: TGCAGCGTCGCCGGGCAAGAGACCCAGTACTTC. V usage is TRBV29-1 and J usage is TRBJ2-5; D is unresolved. This CDR3 contains 11 residues. The V end lost 6 bases, the J end lost 2 bases, and 7 bases lay between the germline ends. CDR1 and CDR2 from the germline V gene are SQVTM and ANQGSEA.

The chain joins TRBV29-1 to TRBJ1-1; no clear D gene. The CDR3 has 13 residues. Deletions cut 3 bases from V and 3 bases from J, with 11 bases between. CDR1 and CDR2 (germline): SQVTM, ANQGSEA. CDR3 coding DNA: TGCAGCGTTGATCTAGGAAGTCACACTGAAGCTTTCTTT. Its protein is CSVDLGSHTEAFF.

This clonotype appeared a few times. The CDR3 spells CATSRVQGSAKNIQYF. CDR3 bases: TGTGCCACCAGCAGAGTTCAGGGGTCTGCCAAAAACATTCAGTACTTC. The chain links TRBV15 to TRBJ2-4, with D maybe TRBD1 (6 bases). CDR3 size: 16 residues. Trimming cost V 1 base and J 1 base, with 11 bases left between them. CDR1 LNHNV and CDR2 YYDKDF come from the germline V gene (reference sequence).

J is TRBJ2-6 and V is TRBV7-3, with a possible D match to TRBD1 (6 bases). CDR3 length: 14 amino acids. The V end lost 5 bases, the J end lost 8 bases, and 13 bases lay between the germline ends. The germline V gene encodes CDR1 SGHTA and CDR2 FQGTGA. CDR3 residues: CASSKLQGPNVLTF. Here the CDR3 DNA reads TGTGCCAGCAGCAAACTACAGGGACCCAACGTCCTGACTTTC.

This clonotype showed up just a few times. The rearrangement uses TRBV20-1 and TRBJ2-7, with 7 positions matching TRBD2. The CDR3 sequence is 15 residues long. Germline values: CDR1 DFQATT, CDR2 SNEGSKA (reference sequence). V lost 4 bases and J lost 0; bases outside the gene matches: 9. CDR3 in amino acids: CSAIFSGYSSYEQYF. The CDR3 DNA reads TGCAGTGCTATTTTTAGCGGGTATAGCTCCTACGAGCAGTACTTC.

The rearrangement joins TRBV4-1 to TRBJ2-3; 13 bases match TRBD2. CDR3 length: 20 amino acids. The germline CDR1 and CDR2 sequences are MGHRA and YSYEKL. With 4 bases clipped from V and 0 bases from J, the junction kept 13 bases outside the gene matches. The CDR3 here is CASSLESGTSGVYSTDTQYF. The CDR3 DNA follows: TGCGCCAGCAGCCTAGAGAGCGGGACTAGCGGGGTTTACAGCACAGATACGCAGTATTTT.

This sequence joins TRBV12-3 or TRBV12-4 and TRBJ1-2; 9 bases map to TRBD1. The length of the CDR3 is 14 residues. V lost 6 bases, J lost 3 bases, and 5 bases stayed unmatched. CDR3 amino acids: CASSRQGGYYGYTF. CDR3 in DNA: TGTGCCAGCAGCCGACAGGGGGGGTACTATGGCTACACCTTC.

This clonotype was recorded a few times. The genes are TRBV20-1 and TRBJ2-7, with unresolved D. The V and J ends lost 5 bases and 7 bases respectively, with 15 bases between them. The CDR3 loop spans 12 amino acids. The V gene's germline CDR1 is DFQATT and CDR2 SNEGSKA (reference sequence). CDR3: CSAGSVDFEQYF. CDR3 nucleotide sequence: TGCAGTGCTGGTTCTGTAGATTTTGAGCAGTACTTC.

The rearrangement links TRBV30 to TRBJ2-1; perhaps TRBD2 as D (6 bases). This CDR3 region has 14 residues. V shed 1 base and J shed 2 bases, with 9 bases lying between them. Per the germline V gene, CDR1 is GTSNPN and CDR2 is SVGIG (reference sequence). The CDR3 loop is CAWSELATYNEQFF. The CDR3 nucleotides read TGTGCCTGGAGTGAACTAGCTACCTACAATGAGCAGTTCTTC.

V gene TRBV4-1 combines with J gene TRBJ2-3, with D perhaps being TRBD1 or TRBD2 (5 bases each). Germline assignment: CDR1 MGHRA and CDR2 YSYEKL. This CDR3 comprises 14 residues. Trimming took off 0 bases at V and 6 bases at J, with 10 bases between the two ends. The CDR3 DNA is TGCGCCAGCAGCCAAGAGACGGGGCGGGATACGCAGTATTTT. Translation: CASSQETGRDTQYF.

This clonotype was counted between two and nine times. The chain is built from TRBV29-1 and TRBJ1-2; D uncertain. The germline V and J ends were trimmed by 3 bases and 6 bases, with 8 bases remaining between them. Per germline, CDR1 SQVTM and CDR2 ANQGSEA. The CDR3 sequence is 11 residues long. In nucleotides, the CDR3 is TGCAGCGTTGAGTTCATCGATGGCTACACCTTC. Translation gives CSVEFIDGYTF.

The genes are TRBV29-1 and TRBJ1-1, with 7 bases that match TRBD1. CDR1 is SQVTM and CDR2 is ANQGSEA in the germline V gene. V was pared by 5 bases and J by 3 bases, with 6 bases of the junction left unmatched. The CDR3 extends over 13 amino acids. CDR3 sequence reads: CSVKTGHYTEAFF. The CDR3 nucleotides read TGCAGCGTTAAGACAGGGCATTACACTGAAGCTTTCTTT.

Written as DNA, the CDR3 is TGCAGTGCTAGAGACCCTAGGGCGGGAGGGGATGAGCAGTTCTTC. As protein: CSARDPRAGGDEQFF. The V gene is TRBV20-1, the J gene TRBJ2-1; 9 positions match TRBD2. Germline V gene sequence: CDR1 DFQATT, CDR2 SNEGSKA (reference sequence). This CDR3 spans 15 amino acids. The V segment lost 0 bases and the J segment 8 bases; nucleotides outside the gene matches: 8.